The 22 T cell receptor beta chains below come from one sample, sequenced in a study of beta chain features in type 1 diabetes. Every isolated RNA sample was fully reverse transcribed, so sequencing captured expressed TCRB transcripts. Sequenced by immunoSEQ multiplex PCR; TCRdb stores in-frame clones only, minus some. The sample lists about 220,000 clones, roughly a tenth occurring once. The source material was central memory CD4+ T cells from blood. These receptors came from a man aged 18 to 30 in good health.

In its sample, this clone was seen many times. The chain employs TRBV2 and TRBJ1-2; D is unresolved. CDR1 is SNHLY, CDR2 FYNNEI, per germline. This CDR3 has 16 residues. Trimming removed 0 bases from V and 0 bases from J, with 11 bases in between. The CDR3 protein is CASSEAGGKANYGYTF. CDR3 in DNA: TGTGCCAGCAGTGAAGCCGGCGGGAAGGCTAACTATGGCTACACCTTC. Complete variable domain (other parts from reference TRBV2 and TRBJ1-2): EPEVTQTPSHQVTQMGQEVILRCVPISNHLYFYWYRQILGQKVEFLVSFYNNEISEKSEIFDDQFSVERPDGSNFTLKIRSTKLEDSAMYFCASSEAGGKANYGYTFGSGTRLTVV.

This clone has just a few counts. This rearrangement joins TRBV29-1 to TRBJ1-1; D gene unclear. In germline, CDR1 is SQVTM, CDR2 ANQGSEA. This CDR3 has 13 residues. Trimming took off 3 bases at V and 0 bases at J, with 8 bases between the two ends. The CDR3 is CSVDRTMNTEAFF. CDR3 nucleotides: TGCAGCGTTGACCGGACCATGAACACTGAAGCTTTCTTT.

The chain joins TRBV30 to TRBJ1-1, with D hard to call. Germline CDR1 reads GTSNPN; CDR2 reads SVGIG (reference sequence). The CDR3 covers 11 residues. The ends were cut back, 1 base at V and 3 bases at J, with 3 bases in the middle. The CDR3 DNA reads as TGTGCCTGGAGTGAATACACTGAAGCTTTCTTT. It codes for CAWSEYTEAFF. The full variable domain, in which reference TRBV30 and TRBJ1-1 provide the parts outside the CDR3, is SQTIHQWPATLVQPVGSPLSLECTVEGTSNPNLYWYRQAAGRGLQLLFYSVGIGQISSEVPQNLSASRPQDRQFILSSKKLLLSDSGFYLCAWSEYTEAFFGQGTRLTVV.

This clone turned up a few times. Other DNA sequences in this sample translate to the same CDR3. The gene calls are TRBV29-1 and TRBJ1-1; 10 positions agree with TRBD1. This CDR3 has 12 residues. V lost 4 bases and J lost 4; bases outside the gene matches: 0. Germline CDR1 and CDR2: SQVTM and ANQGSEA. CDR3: CSVGTGGTEAFF. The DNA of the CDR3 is TGCAGCGTTGGGACAGGGGGCACTGAAGCTTTCTTT.

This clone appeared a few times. The CDR3 DNA reads as TGCAGCGTTGAGCAGCGGGAGGGAGCAGATACGCAGTATTTT. Its translation is CSVEQREGADTQYF. The J gene is TRBJ2-3, the V gene TRBV29-1; 10 nucleotides align to TRBD2. Germline values: CDR1 SQVTM, CDR2 ANQGSEA. V trimming: 3 bases; J trimming: 4 bases; junction bases outside the gene matches: 4. This CDR3 is 14 amino acids long.

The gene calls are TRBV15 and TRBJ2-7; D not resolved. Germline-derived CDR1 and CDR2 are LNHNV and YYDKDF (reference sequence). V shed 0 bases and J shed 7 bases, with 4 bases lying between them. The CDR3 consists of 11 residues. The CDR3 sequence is CATSREEEQYF. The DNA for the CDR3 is TGTGCCACCAGCAGAGAGGAGGAGCAGTACTTC.

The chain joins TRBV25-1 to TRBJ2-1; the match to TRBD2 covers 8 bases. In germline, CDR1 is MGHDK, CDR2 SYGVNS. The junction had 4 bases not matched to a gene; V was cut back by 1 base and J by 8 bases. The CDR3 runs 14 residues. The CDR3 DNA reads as TGTGCCAGCAGTGAATCGGGAGGGTCGGATGAGCAGTTCTTC. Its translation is CASSESGGSDEQFF.

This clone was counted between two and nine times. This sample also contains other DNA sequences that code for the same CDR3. The CDR3 DNA reads as TGTGCCAGCAGCCTCTTAGAGACCCAGTACTTC. Its protein is CASSLLETQYF. This chain joins TRBV11-2 and TRBJ2-5; no clear D. Trimming stripped 5 bases from V and 4 bases from J, with 5 bases between. The germline CDR1 and CDR2 sequences are SGHAT and FQNNGV. The CDR3 covers 11 residues.

DNA of the CDR3: TGTGCCTGGAAAGGGGCTCGGTACGAGCAGTACTTC. This encodes CAWKGARYEQYF. The chain uses TRBV30 and TRBJ2-5, with D maybe TRBD1 (5 bases). The assigned J gene may be wrong: the sequence end matches TRBJ2-7 better. CDR1 is GTSNPN and CDR2 is SVGIG in the germline V gene (reference sequence). The CDR3 is made up of 12 amino acids.

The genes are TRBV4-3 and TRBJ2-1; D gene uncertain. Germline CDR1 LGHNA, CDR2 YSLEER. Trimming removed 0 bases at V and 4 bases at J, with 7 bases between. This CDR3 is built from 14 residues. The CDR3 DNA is TGCGCCAGCAGCCAAGATTCCTTTTACAATGAGCAGTTCTTC. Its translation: CASSQDSFYNEQFF.

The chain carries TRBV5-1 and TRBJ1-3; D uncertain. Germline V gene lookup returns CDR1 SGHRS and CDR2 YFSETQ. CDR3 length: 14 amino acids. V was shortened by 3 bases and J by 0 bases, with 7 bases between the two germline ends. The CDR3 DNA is TGCGCCAGCAGCTCGGACGTCTCTGGAAACACCATATATTTT. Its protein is CASSSDVSGNTIYF.

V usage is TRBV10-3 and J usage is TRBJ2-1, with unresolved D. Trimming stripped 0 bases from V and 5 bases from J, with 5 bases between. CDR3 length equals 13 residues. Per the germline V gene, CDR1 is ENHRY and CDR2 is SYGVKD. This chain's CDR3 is CAISESEDNEQFF. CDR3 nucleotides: TGTGCCATCAGTGAGTCCGAGGACAATGAGCAGTTCTTC.

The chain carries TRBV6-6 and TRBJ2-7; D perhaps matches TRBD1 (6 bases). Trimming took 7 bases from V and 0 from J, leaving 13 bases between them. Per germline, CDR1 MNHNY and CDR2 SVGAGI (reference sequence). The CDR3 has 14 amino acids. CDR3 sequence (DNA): TGTGCCAGCACAGGATGGACAGCCTCCTACGAGCAGTACTTC. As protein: CASTGWTASYEQYF.

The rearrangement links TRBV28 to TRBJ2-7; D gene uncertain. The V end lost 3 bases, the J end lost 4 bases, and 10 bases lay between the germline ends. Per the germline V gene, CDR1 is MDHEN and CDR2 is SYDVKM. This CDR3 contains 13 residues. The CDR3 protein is CASSFGRAYEQYF. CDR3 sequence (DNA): TGTGCCAGCAGTTTTGGACGTGCTTACGAGCAGTACTTC.

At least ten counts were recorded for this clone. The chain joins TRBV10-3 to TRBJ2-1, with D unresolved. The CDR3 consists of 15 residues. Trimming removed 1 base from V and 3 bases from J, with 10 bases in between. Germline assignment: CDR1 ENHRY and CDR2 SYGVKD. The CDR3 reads CAISEFRNSYNEQFF. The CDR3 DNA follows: TGTGCCATCAGTGAGTTTAGGAACAGCTACAATGAGCAGTTCTTC.

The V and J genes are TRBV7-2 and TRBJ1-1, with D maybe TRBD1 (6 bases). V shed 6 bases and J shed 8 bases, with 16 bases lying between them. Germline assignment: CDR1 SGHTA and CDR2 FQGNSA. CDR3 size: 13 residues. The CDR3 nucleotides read TGTGCCAGCAGTTCCACGGACACAGGGGAAGCTTTCTTT. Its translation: CASSSTDTGEAFF.

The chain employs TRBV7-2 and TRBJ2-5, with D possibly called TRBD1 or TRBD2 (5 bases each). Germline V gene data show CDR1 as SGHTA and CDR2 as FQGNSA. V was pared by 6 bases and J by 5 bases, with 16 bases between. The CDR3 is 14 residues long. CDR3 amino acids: CASRRAQGFETQYF. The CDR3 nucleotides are TGTGCCAGCAGGAGGGCCCAGGGATTCGAGACCCAGTACTTC.

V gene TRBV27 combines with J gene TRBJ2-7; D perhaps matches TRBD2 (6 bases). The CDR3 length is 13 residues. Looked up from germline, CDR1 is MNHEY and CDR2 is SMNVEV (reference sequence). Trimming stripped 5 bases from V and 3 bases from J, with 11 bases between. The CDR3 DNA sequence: TGTGCCAGCAGTCCCAACGGGGGCTACGAGCAGTACTTC. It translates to CASSPNGGYEQYF.

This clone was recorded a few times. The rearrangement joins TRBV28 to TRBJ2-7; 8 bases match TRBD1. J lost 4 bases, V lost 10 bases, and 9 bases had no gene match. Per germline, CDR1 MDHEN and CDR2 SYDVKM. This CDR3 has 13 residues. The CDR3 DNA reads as TGTGCCACCAACAGGGGGGCAACGTACGAGCAGTACTTC. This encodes CATNRGATYEQYF.

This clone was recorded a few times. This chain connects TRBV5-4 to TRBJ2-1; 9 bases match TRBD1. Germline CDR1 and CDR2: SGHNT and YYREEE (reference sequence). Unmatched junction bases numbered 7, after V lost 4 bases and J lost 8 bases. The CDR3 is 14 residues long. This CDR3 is CASSPDRGRDEQFF. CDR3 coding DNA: TGTGCCAGCAGCCCGGACAGGGGTCGCGATGAGCAGTTCTTC.

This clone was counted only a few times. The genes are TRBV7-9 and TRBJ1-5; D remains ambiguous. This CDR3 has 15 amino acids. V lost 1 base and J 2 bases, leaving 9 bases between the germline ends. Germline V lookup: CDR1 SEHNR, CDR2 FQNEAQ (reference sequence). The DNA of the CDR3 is TGTGCCAGCAGCTTAGGAGGTAGGGGCAATCAGCCCCAGCATTTT. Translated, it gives CASSLGGRGNQPQHF.

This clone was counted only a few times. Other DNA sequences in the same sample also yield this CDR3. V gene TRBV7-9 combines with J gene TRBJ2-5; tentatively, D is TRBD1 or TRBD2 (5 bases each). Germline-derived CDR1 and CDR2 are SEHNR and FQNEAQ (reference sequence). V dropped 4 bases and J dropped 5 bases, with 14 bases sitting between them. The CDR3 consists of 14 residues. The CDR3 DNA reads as TGTGCCAGCAGCTCCTTATTGGGGGTGGAGACCCAGTACTTC. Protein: CASSSLLGVETQYF.